Listed below are T cell receptor beta chains from one sample, sequenced in a study of Ad26.COV2.S vaccination and SARS-CoV-2 variants. The assay was immunoSEQ multiplex PCR, and TCRdb's table has in-frame clones only and misses some. The sample carries 380,000 or so clones, 65% to 90% recorded once. The sequencing here drew on peripheral blood, taken in a trial of Ad26.COV2.S vaccine versus placebo. These receptor sequences come from a person between 18 and 60 years old who received the Ad26.COV2.S COVID-19 vaccine or a placebo. Each CDR3 is given with its conserved first and last residue. D genes are given only for firm matches.

TRBV7-9	NA	TRBJ2-5	TGTGCCAGCAGCTGGCGGGAACTAGAAGAGACCCAGTACTTC	CASSWRELEETQYF
TRBV24-1	NA	TRBJ1-2	TGTGCCACCAGTGAGAACGACAGGAACTATGGCTACACCTTC	CATSENDRNYGYTF
TRBV28	TRBD2	TRBJ2-5	TGTGCCAGCAGGCACCGGCGGCGGGGGGGACGGGAGACCCAGTACTTC	CASRHRRRGGRETQYF
TRBV5-4	TRBD2	TRBJ2-1	TGTGCCAGCAGTTCCGGGACTAGCGGGAGTGATGAGCAGTTCTTC	CASSSGTSGSDEQFF
TRBV7-9	TRBD1	TRBJ1-6	TGTGCCAGCGGACAGGGTAATTCACCCCTCCACTTT	CASGQGNSPLHF
TRBV5-5	NA	TRBJ2-7	TGTGCCAGCAGCTTACAGCCAGGTCACGAGCAGTACTTC	CASSLQPGHEQYF
TRBV6-5	NA	TRBJ1-4	TGTGCCAGCAGCCGAGATAGTGAAAAACTGTTTTTT	CASSRDSEKLFF
TRBV3-1/TRBV3-2	NA	TRBJ2-3	TGTGCCAGCAGCCATGGGCGGGCGGATACGCAGTATTTT	CASSHGRADTQYF
TRBV27	NA	TRBJ2-2	TGTGCCAGCAGAGGACAGACGAACACCGGGGAGCTGTTTTTT	CASRGQTNTGELFF
TRBV19	NA	TRBJ1-2	TGTGCCAGTAGTATAGGGCGGCAGCCCTATGGCTACACCTTC	CASSIGRQPYGYTF
TRBV21-1	NA	TRBJ2-7	TGTGCCAGCAGAATTTCGGCAGGGAGGGATTCCCCCTACGAGCAGTACTTC	CASRISAGRDSPYEQYF
TRBV6-5	NA	TRBJ1-1	TGTGCCGCTTGGGAAGGGGGGGACACTGAAGCTTTCTTT	CAAWEGGDTEAFF
TRBV29-1	TRBD2	TRBJ2-5	TGCAGCGTCGTTACCTGGACTAGCGAGACCCAGTACTTC	CSVVTWTSETQYF
TRBV24-1	NA	TRBJ2-1	TGTGCCACCAGTGATTTCGGGGCTAGCTCCTCGAGCTCCTACAATGAGCAGTTCTTC	CATSDFGASSSSSYNEQFF
TRBV7-9	NA	TRBJ1-6	TGTGCCAGCAGCTTAGGGACACCGAATTCACCCCTCCACTTT	CASSLGTPNSPLHF
TRBV14	NA	TRBJ2-1	TGTGCCAGCAGCCGGTCGGGGGCTGTTAATGAGCAGTTCTTC	CASSRSGAVNEQFF
TRBV15	TRBD1	TRBJ1-4	TGTGCCACCAGCATAAGACCAGGGGGCTCCAGTGAAAAACTGTTTTTT	CATSIRPGGSSEKLFF
TRBV24-1	NA	TRBJ2-2	TGTGCCACCAGTGGGCCGGGGAACACCGGGGAGCTGTTTTTT	CATSGPGNTGELFF